Presented here are 25 T cell receptor beta chains from one specimen sequenced in a study of T-cell reconstitution after alpha-beta-depleted transplantation in children. The TCRbeta library was prepared with unique molecular identifiers. MiXCR was run by TCRdb on the PCR reads, yielding one entry per CDR3 protein. This table holds about 540,000 distinct CDR3 sequences, 15% to 20% found once. The input for sequencing was PBMCs from the stem cell graft donor, taken from the stem cell graft. The receptors shown here come from a human donor who donated a stem cell graft to a child with acute lymphoblastic leukemia.

This clonotype was seen a handful of times. The rearrangement joins TRBV6-1 to TRBJ1-4; D unresolved. Trimming took off 5 bases at V and 4 bases at J, with 11 bases between the two ends. Germline CDR1 MNHNS, CDR2 SASEGT. The CDR3 length is 14 residues. CDR3 sequence (DNA): TGTGCCAGCAGTAAGGGTCAGTTTAATGAAAAACTGTTTTTT. Protein sequence: CASSKGQFNEKLFF.

This clonotype was counted between two and nine times. V and J are TRBV29-1 and TRBJ1-1, with a weak D call TRBD1 (5 bases). Germline V lookup: CDR1 SQVTM, CDR2 ANQGSEA. CDR3 length: 11 residues. With 7 bases removed from V and 6 bases from J, the gap between germline ends came to 12 bases. The CDR3 bases are TGCAGCGCTCACCAGGGTCCTGAAGCTTTCTTT. Amino acids: CSAHQGPEAFF.

The rearrangement links TRBV7-9 to TRBJ2-5; maybe TRBD2 (5 bases). Germline loops: CDR1 SEHNR, CDR2 FQNEAQ (reference sequence). There are 14 residues in the CDR3. Between the trimmed V and J ends, which lost 3 bases and 5 bases, there was a span of 13 bases. CDR3: CASSLYPTSETQYF. The DNA of the CDR3 is TGTGCCAGCAGCTTGTACCCTACTAGTGAGACCCAGTACTTC. Variable domain in full (rest from reference TRBV7-9 and TRBJ2-5): DTGVSQNPRHKITKRGQNVTFRCDPISEHNRLYWYRQTLGQGPEFLTYFQNEAQLEKSRLLSDRFSAERPKGSFSTLEIQRTEQGDSAMYLCASSLYPTSETQYFGPGTRLLVL.

The chain uses TRBV15 and TRBJ2-7; D is uncertain. Germline V lookup: CDR1 LNHNV, CDR2 YYDKDF (reference sequence). This CDR3 has 14 residues. V was cut by 0 bases and J by 3 bases, with 9 bases left in between. The CDR3 here is CATSRDMARYEQYF. The CDR3 coding sequence is TGTGCCACCAGCAGAGACATGGCCCGCTACGAGCAGTACTTC. Looking up the rest from reference TRBV15 and TRBJ2-7 gives the full variable domain: DAMVIQNPRYQVTQFGKPVTLSCSQTLNHNVMYWYQQKSSQAPKLLFHYYDKDFNNEADTPDNFQSRRPNTSFCFLDIRSPGLGDTAMYLCATSRDMARYEQYFGPGTRLTVT.

The chain carries TRBV12-3 or TRBV12-4 and TRBJ2-5; 7 nucleotides align to TRBD2. V was pared by 5 bases and J by 1 base, with 10 bases of the junction left unmatched. The CDR3 runs to 16 residues. CDR3 bases: TGTGCCAGCAGTCCTCACTGGGGGGGGTCCCAAGAGACCCAGTACTTC. Translation: CASSPHWGGSQETQYF.

This clonotype was counted a few times. V usage is TRBV12-3 or TRBV12-4 and J usage is TRBJ1-5; D gene unclear. This CDR3 comprises 15 residues. V dropped 3 bases and J dropped 3 bases, with 12 bases sitting between them. The CDR3 DNA follows: TGTGCCAGCAGTTTCGGTACGGCAGTCAATCAGCCCCAGCATTTT. Protein: CASSFGTAVNQPQHF.

The chain couples TRBV3-1 to TRBJ2-6; D might be TRBD1 (5 bases). V lost 0 bases and J 2 bases, leaving 14 bases between the germline ends. The CDR3 has 18 residues. Germline V gene data show CDR1 as LGHDT and CDR2 as YNNKEL (reference sequence). For the CDR3, the DNA is TGTGCCAGCAGCCAAGATTTCCAGGGAATCGCTGGGGCCAACGTCCTGACTTTC. Translation: CASSQDFQGIAGANVLTF.

This clonotype was found a few times. The V gene is TRBV5-1, the J gene TRBJ2-3; D ambiguous. This CDR3 has 14 amino acids. The V and J ends lost 0 bases and 1 base respectively, with 6 bases between them. The germline CDR1 and CDR2 sequences are SGHRS and YFSETQ. CDR3 residues: CASSLAARTDTQYF. The CDR3 nucleotides read TGCGCCAGCAGCTTGGCCGCCCGCACAGATACGCAGTATTTT.

J is TRBJ2-1 and V is TRBV14, with D unclear. The CDR3 covers 16 residues. With 1 base removed from V and 0 bases from J, the gap between germline ends came to 10 bases. Germline V CDR1 and CDR2: SGHDN, FVKESK. The CDR3 region is CASSQVHTLSYNEQFF. The DNA for the CDR3 is TGTGCCAGCAGCCAAGTCCACACGCTCTCCTACAATGAGCAGTTCTTC.

This clonotype was seen a few times. V usage is TRBV4-1 and J usage is TRBJ2-7, with 9 bases aligning to TRBD2. Losses at the gene ends were 3 bases for V and 2 bases for J; bases not matched to a gene: 14. The CDR3 covers 18 residues. Germline-derived CDR1 and CDR2 are MGHRA and YSYEKL. CDR3 nucleotide sequence: TGCGCCAGCAGCCAGAACGCGGGCGTAGCGGGAGTAACCTACGAGCAGTACTTC. Translated: CASSQNAGVAGVTYEQYF.

The chain links TRBV5-5 to TRBJ1-1, with 7 bases matching TRBD1. Germline V CDR1 and CDR2: SGHKS, YYEKEE (reference sequence). The CDR3 spans 15 residues. The V segment lost 0 bases and the J segment 4 bases; nucleotides outside the gene matches: 6. CDR3 protein: CASSLVLSGGTEAFF. CDR3 bases: TGTGCCAGCAGCTTGGTCTTATCAGGGGGCACTGAAGCTTTCTTT.

The chain employs TRBV20-1 and TRBJ2-3; 16 nucleotides line up with TRBD2. This CDR3 contains 17 residues. Germline V gives CDR1 DFQATT, CDR2 SNEGSKA (reference sequence). The V gene end was trimmed by 3 bases and the J gene end by 5 bases; junction bases not matched to a gene: 8. CDR3 nucleotide sequence: TGCAGTGCTAGTGGGACTAGCGGGAGGGCCTGGGTAGATACGCAGTATTTT. Protein product: CSASGTSGRAWVDTQYF.

This clonotype was detected a few times. The chain has TRBV7-9 and TRBJ2-5; no clear D. This CDR3 spans 14 amino acids. The ends were cut back, 4 bases at V and 0 bases at J, with 9 bases in the middle. In germline, CDR1 is SEHNR, CDR2 FQNEAQ (reference sequence). CDR3 sequence: CASSWLGHQETQYF. The CDR3 bases are TGTGCCAGCAGCTGGCTGGGCCACCAAGAGACCCAGTACTTC.

This clonotype was counted a few times. The chain employs TRBV6-1 and TRBJ2-7; D gene ambiguous. The CDR3 extends over 13 amino acids. The germline V gene has CDR1 MNHNS and CDR2 SASEGT. The V and J ends lost 2 bases and 2 bases respectively, with 7 bases between them. In nucleotides, the CDR3 is TGTGCCAGCAGTGAAACACCTACCTACGAGCAGTACTTC. It translates to CASSETPTYEQYF.

V gene TRBV15 combines with J gene TRBJ2-3, with 11 nucleotides matching TRBD1. The CDR3 is 15 amino acids. Germline loops: CDR1 LNHNV, CDR2 YYDKDF (reference sequence). Unmatched junction bases numbered 4, after V lost 5 bases and J lost 3 bases. The CDR3 loop is CATSPGQGATDTQYF. Here the CDR3 DNA reads TGTGCCACCAGCCCCGGACAGGGGGCAACAGATACGCAGTATTTT.

This clonotype has only a few counts. The chain combines TRBV7-8 with TRBJ2-6; D uncertain. CDR1 and CDR2 from the germline V gene are SGHVS and FQNEAQ. This CDR3 is 16 amino acids long. The germline V and J ends were trimmed by 5 bases and 4 bases, with 15 bases remaining between them. CDR3 loop: CASSGSHYAGANVLTF. In DNA, the CDR3 is TGTGCCAGCAGCGGTTCTCACTATGCCGGGGCCAACGTCCTGACTTTC.

This clonotype was seen a few times. The V and J genes are TRBV28 and TRBJ1-1; unclear D gene. The CDR3 covers 13 residues. With 5 bases removed from V and 6 bases from J, the gap between germline ends came to 13 bases. Germline V CDR1 and CDR2: MDHEN, SYDVKM. The CDR3 sequence: CASSPTITPEAFF. DNA of the CDR3: TGTGCCAGCAGTCCGACTATAACACCTGAAGCTTTCTTT. The variable domain in full, with the rest retrieved from reference TRBV28 and TRBJ1-1, is DVKVTQSSRYLVKRTGEKVFLECVQDMDHENMFWYRQDPGLGLRLIYFSYDVKMKEKGDIPEGYSVSREKKERFSLILESASTNQTSMYLCASSPTITPEAFFGQGTRLTVV.

The chain recombines TRBV6-5 with TRBJ2-1; D gene uncertain. V was cut by 4 bases and J by 0 bases, with 19 bases left in between. The germline V gene encodes CDR1 MNHEY and CDR2 SVGAGI. This CDR3 is built from 18 residues. The CDR3 here is CASSFRRPTLSSYNEQFF. Here the CDR3 DNA reads TGTGCCAGCAGTTTTCGGAGACCCACCCTGAGCTCCTACAATGAGCAGTTCTTC.

This clonotype has more than one count but fewer than ten. A read error may explain this, as a much larger clone is one base away. The rearrangement links TRBV6-1 to TRBJ1-5; D remains ambiguous. This CDR3 comprises 13 residues. Germline V CDR1 and CDR2: MNHNS, SASEGT. The germline V and J ends were trimmed by 6 bases and 0 bases, with 6 bases remaining between them. This CDR3 is CASRRDSNQPQHF. In DNA, the CDR3 is TGTGCCAGCAGGAGGGATAGCAATCAGCCCCAGCATTTT.

The gene calls are TRBV18 and TRBJ1-1; TRBD1 is a possible D gene (5 bases). V lost 6 bases and J lost 2, with 16 bases in between. The CDR3 covers 15 residues. The germline V gene has CDR1 KGHSH and CDR2 LQKENI. The DNA of the CDR3 is TGTGCCAGCTCTACATATAGACAGATTAACACTGAAGCTTTCTTT. This encodes CASSTYRQINTEAFF.

This clonotype has more than one count but fewer than ten. CDR3 coding DNA: TGTGCCAGCAGTCCCAGGGGCGCCGGTACTAATGAAAAACTGTTTTTT. Residues: CASSPRGAGTNEKLFF. The chain combines TRBV12-3 or TRBV12-4 with TRBJ1-4, with D possibly matching TRBD1 (6 bases). V shed 5 bases and J shed 2 bases, with 15 bases lying between them. This CDR3 comprises 16 residues.

This clonotype turned up a few times. The chain employs TRBV20-1 and TRBJ2-7; 11 bases agree with TRBD1. The CDR3 runs 14 residues. Trimming at V came to 2 bases and at J to 3 bases, leaving 3 bases not matched to a gene. Germline V gene lookup returns CDR1 DFQATT and CDR2 SNEGSKA (reference sequence). DNA of the CDR3: TGCAGTGCTAGAACCGGGACAGGGGGCTACGAGCAGTACTTC. Amino acid sequence: CSARTGTGGYEQYF.

The rearrangement joins TRBV7-8 to TRBJ2-1; 8 bases fit TRBD2. This CDR3 spans 17 amino acids. Germline assignment: CDR1 SGHVS and CDR2 FQNEAQ. V lost 1 base to trimming and J lost 2 bases; unmatched junction nucleotides: 7. The CDR3 DNA sequence: TGTGCCAGCAGCTTAGGGTTTAGCGGGATGACCTACAATGAGCAGTTCTTC. This sequence encodes CASSLGFSGMTYNEQFF.

This clonotype has more than one count but fewer than ten. This chain connects TRBV7-9 to TRBJ1-2, with TRBD1 as a possible D gene (6 bases). CDR1 and CDR2 from the germline V gene are SEHNR and FQNEAQ (reference sequence). The CDR3 runs to 14 residues. Trimming shortened V by 5 bases and J by 2 bases, and 12 bases separated the two germline ends. CDR3 loop: CASSPPGQNYGYTF. The CDR3 nucleotides read TGTGCCAGCAGCCCACCGGGACAAAACTATGGCTACACCTTC.

The sample holds a few counts of this clonotype. This sequence joins TRBV7-9 and TRBJ1-2; possibly TRBD1 for D (6 bases). The length of the CDR3 is 12 residues. Germline lookup yields CDR1 SEHNR and CDR2 FQNEAQ (reference sequence). V gave up 3 bases and J gave up 6 bases, with 8 bases separating them. The CDR3 sequence: CASSFGGHGYTF. The CDR3, as DNA: TGTGCCAGCAGCTTCGGGGGCCATGGCTACACCTTC.